Presented here are 27 T cell receptor beta chains from one specimen sequenced in a study of blood T cell repertoires in COVID-19. TCRdb's copy holds only in-frame clones and misses some; the assay was immunoSEQ multiplex PCR. The sample lists about 30,000 clones; around 83% were seen once. What was sequenced was peripheral blood. These receptors originate from a human donor in a cohort sampled during active COVID-19.

The V call is TRBV6-6, the J call TRBJ2-7, with 7 bases lining up with TRBD1. Trimming removed 1 base from V and 6 bases from J; junction bases left unmatched: 9. In germline, CDR1 is MNHNY, CDR2 SVGAGI (reference sequence). The CDR3 is 15 amino acids. The CDR3 loop is CASSYLNRGSGEQYF. CDR3 nucleotide sequence: TGTGCCAGCAGTTACTTAAACAGGGGTTCGGGCGAGCAGTACTTC.

The J gene is TRBJ2-5, the V gene TRBV5-1; 7 nucleotides align to TRBD1. The CDR3 has 15 residues. Trimming took 4 bases from V and 2 from J; bases not matched to a gene: 8. CDR1 and CDR2 (germline): SGHRS, YFSETQ. Here the CDR3 DNA reads TGCGCCAGCAGCACATCTTTGGACAGGCAAGAGACCCAGTACTTC. This gives the protein CASSTSLDRQETQYF.

This chain connects TRBV5-6 to TRBJ2-5, with D tentatively TRBD2 (5 bases). CDR3 length equals 14 residues. The V end lost 3 bases, the J end lost 4 bases, and 13 bases lay between the germline ends. In germline, CDR1 is SGHDT, CDR2 YYEEEE. The CDR3 DNA reads TGTGCCAGCAGCTCTGGACTCCGCCCAGAGACCCAGTACTTC. Residues: CASSSGLRPETQYF.

J is TRBJ2-1 and V is TRBV6-5, with 10 bases that match TRBD2. Per the germline V gene, CDR1 is MNHEY and CDR2 is SVGAGI. V dropped 6 bases and J dropped 10; count of bases not matched to a gene: 12. The CDR3 extends over 15 amino acids. CDR3 DNA sequence: TGTGCCAGCAGCCCCAGCGGGGGGGGAGTTGGAGAGCAGTTCTTC. This gives the protein CASSPSGGGVGEQFF.

The genes are TRBV15 and TRBJ1-2, with TRBD1 as a possible D gene (5 bases). Trimming shortened V by 0 bases and J by 2 bases, and 10 bases separated the two germline ends. This CDR3 is built from 15 residues. The germline gives CDR1 LNHNV, CDR2 YYDKDF (reference sequence). Here the CDR3 DNA reads TGTGCCACCAGCAGAGACCGAACAGGCAACTATGGCTACACCTTC. Translated: CATSRDRTGNYGYTF.

This clone was counted only a few times. The chain carries TRBV4-1 and TRBJ2-3; 7 positions agree with TRBD2. Trimming removed 0 bases from V and 2 bases from J; junction bases left unmatched: 11. CDR1 and CDR2 from the germline V gene are MGHRA and YSYEKL. This CDR3 has 18 residues. The CDR3 sequence is CASSQDRLSGGNTDTQYF. The CDR3 DNA follows: TGCGCCAGCAGCCAAGATCGGCTCTCGGGAGGTAACACAGATACGCAGTATTTT.

The chain recombines TRBV28 with TRBJ1-1; D gene ambiguous. The CDR3 has 16 amino acids. CDR1 MDHEN and CDR2 SYDVKM come from the germline V gene. The germline V and J ends were trimmed by 6 bases and 7 bases, with 24 bases remaining between them. The CDR3 protein is CASSNPSGISEVEAFF. The CDR3 DNA reads as TGTGCCAGCAGCAATCCATCCGGGATTTCAGAGGTTGAAGCTTTCTTT.

The CDR3 DNA sequence: TGTGCCAGCAGTTACCTAGGGCAGGGGTTCTTCTCTGGGGCCAACGTCCTGACTTTC. It yields the protein CASSYLGQGFFSGANVLTF. The chain uses TRBV6-2 or TRBV6-3 and TRBJ2-6, with D perhaps TRBD1 (6 bases). Deletions cut 2 bases from V and 0 bases from J, with 17 bases between. Germline assignment: CDR1 MNHEY and CDR2 SVGEGT. CDR3 length: 19 amino acids.

The V call is TRBV27, the J call TRBJ2-7; D is unresolved. This CDR3 is 11 amino acids long. V gave up 4 bases and J gave up 4 bases, with 5 bases separating them. Per the germline V gene, CDR1 is MNHEY and CDR2 is SMNVEV (reference sequence). This chain's CDR3 is CASSSRYEQYF. CDR3 bases: TGTGCCAGCAGTTCCCGGTACGAGCAGTACTTC.

V usage is TRBV14 and J usage is TRBJ1-2, with D possibly TRBD1 on 5 matching bases. V lost 2 bases and J lost 4, with 11 bases in between. This CDR3 contains 14 residues. The V gene's germline CDR1 is SGHDN and CDR2 FVKESK. Here the CDR3 reads CASSQFQGGYGYTF. CDR3 nucleotide sequence: TGTGCCAGCAGCCAATTCCAGGGAGGCTATGGCTACACCTTC.

The chain carries TRBV5-6 and TRBJ2-7; D possibly corresponds to TRBD2 (6 bases). Per germline, CDR1 SGHDT and CDR2 YYEEEE. The V gene lost 2 bases and the J gene lost 6 bases, with 12 bases spanning the gap. This CDR3 is built from 13 residues. CDR3 sequence: CASSFTKGGEQYF. CDR3 sequence (DNA): TGTGCCAGCAGCTTCACAAAGGGAGGCGAGCAGTACTTC.

The rearrangement links TRBV28 to TRBJ2-5, with 7 bases identical to TRBD1. V shed 0 bases, J shed 4 bases, and the junction held 11 bases outside the gene matches. CDR1 MDHEN and CDR2 SYDVKM come from the germline V gene. The CDR3 is made up of 17 amino acids. The CDR3 bases are TGTGCCAGCAGTTTATGGCGCACAGGGGCAAGAGGAGAGACCCAGTACTTC. As protein: CASSLWRTGARGETQYF.

V is TRBV7-6 and J is TRBJ1-2; D unresolved. The CDR3 is 17 residues long. V was shortened by 1 base and J by 3 bases, with 18 bases between the two germline ends. The V gene's germline CDR1 is SGHVS and CDR2 FNYEAQ. The CDR3 sequence is CASSLETVPWADYGYTF. The CDR3 DNA reads as TGTGCCAGCAGCTTAGAAACCGTCCCTTGGGCTGACTATGGCTACACCTTC.

This sequence joins TRBV5-1 and TRBJ2-5; TRBD2 agrees at 13 bases. After removal of 0 bases from V and 1 base from J, the junction contained 6 bases not matched to a gene. Germline lookup yields CDR1 SGHRS and CDR2 YFSETQ. The CDR3 loop spans 18 amino acids. The CDR3 bases are TGCGCCAGCAGCTTGGGACTAGCGGGGGGCCCTTCCCAAGAGACCCAGTACTTC. It yields the protein CASSLGLAGGPSQETQYF.

The J gene is TRBJ2-5, the V gene TRBV2; 12 nucleotides line up with TRBD2. Germline CDR1 is SNHLY and CDR2 is FYNNEI. CDR3 size: 16 residues. V was pared by 5 bases and J by 4 bases, with 8 bases of the junction left unmatched. This CDR3 reads CASSQRLAGAPETQYF. In nucleotides, the CDR3 is TGTGCCAGCAGTCAGCGACTAGCGGGGGCTCCAGAGACCCAGTACTTC.

This chain links TRBV27 with TRBJ2-7; a weak D match, TRBD1 (6 bases). The CDR3 has 18 residues. Per germline, CDR1 MNHEY and CDR2 SMNVEV (reference sequence). The germline V and J ends were trimmed by 4 bases and 3 bases, with 25 bases remaining between them. The CDR3 region has the DNA TGTGCCAGCAGTTCGAGGCGTCAGGGGCCTGTTCTCATCTACGAGCAGTACTTC. Residues: CASSSRRQGPVLIYEQYF.

The rearrangement uses TRBV9 and TRBJ1-1; tentatively, D is TRBD1 (5 bases). Germline CDR1 SGDLS, CDR2 YYNGEE. The V and J ends lost 2 bases and 4 bases respectively, with 9 bases between them. The CDR3 spans 13 residues. CDR3 sequence (DNA): TGTGCCAGCAGCGTTTGGAGGGGCACTGAAGCTTTCTTT. Protein: CASSVWRGTEAFF.

CDR3 bases: TGTGCCGGGTCGTTACAGGGAAGTTCCTACGAGCAGTACTTC. This encodes CAGSLQGSSYEQYF. This chain connects TRBV2 to TRBJ2-7; possible D gene TRBD1, 6 bases. The CDR3 is 14 residues long. Germline assignment: CDR1 SNHLY and CDR2 FYNNEI. Deletions cut 11 bases from V and 1 base from J, with 18 bases between.

The gene calls are TRBV2 and TRBJ2-3, with TRBD2 matching 14 bases. The CDR3 consists of 15 residues. Germline CDR1 reads SNHLY; CDR2 reads FYNNEI. V was pared by 5 bases and J by 4 bases, with 2 bases of the junction left unmatched. CDR3 nucleotides: TGTGCCAGCAGTTCGGGACTAGCGGGGGCAGATACGCAGTATTTT. Its translation is CASSSGLAGADTQYF.

The J gene is TRBJ2-3, the V gene TRBV5-4, with TRBD2 matching over 14 bases. Germline lookup yields CDR1 SGHNT and CDR2 YYREEE (reference sequence). After removal of 9 bases from V and 1 base from J, the junction contained 7 bases not matched to a gene. The CDR3 runs to 16 residues. The CDR3 sequence: CATRLAGGPRTDTQYF. CDR3 nucleotides: TGTGCCACCCGACTAGCGGGAGGGCCGCGCACAGATACGCAGTATTTT. Drawing the rest from reference TRBV5-4 and TRBJ2-3, the complete variable domain is ETGVTQSPTHLIKTRGQQVTLRCSSQSGHNTVSWYQQALGQGPQFIFQYYREEENGRGNFPPRFSGLQFPNYSSELNVNALELDDSALYLCATRLAGGPRTDTQYFGPGTRLTVL.

The chain joins TRBV29-1 to TRBJ2-3; a weak D match, TRBD2 (6 bases). Germline values: CDR1 SQVTM, CDR2 ANQGSEA. Trimming removed 8 bases from V and 0 bases from J, with 12 bases in between. The CDR3 has 13 amino acids. CDR3 bases: TGCAGCCACCGGGGGTCTAGCACAGATACGCAGTATTTT. Encoded protein: CSHRGSSTDTQYF.

The rearrangement links TRBV7-2 to TRBJ1-5; 8 nucleotides agree with TRBD1. The CDR3 consists of 15 residues. From germline, CDR1 is SGHTA and CDR2 FQGNSA. The junction had 9 bases not matched to a gene; V was cut back by 5 bases and J by 6 bases. The CDR3 DNA reads TGTGCCAGCAGCCTCGGACAGGGCTATCGTCAGCCCCAGCATTTT. It encodes CASSLGQGYRQPQHF.

This sequence joins TRBV7-2 and TRBJ2-7; D remains ambiguous. Germline assignment: CDR1 SGHTA and CDR2 FQGNSA. Deletions cut 1 base from V and 0 bases from J, with 13 bases between. The CDR3 totals 16 residues. For the CDR3, the DNA is TGTGCCAGCAGCTTAGGTTTACCCGGTAGCTCCTACGAGCAGTACTTC. This sequence encodes CASSLGLPGSSYEQYF.

This chain joins TRBV10-1 and TRBJ2-7; tentatively, D is TRBD1 (6 bases). V was pared by 0 bases and J by 4 bases, with 13 bases between. This CDR3 is 15 amino acids long. Per the germline V gene, CDR1 is WNHNN and CDR2 is SYGVQD (reference sequence). CDR3 DNA sequence: TGCGCCAGCAGTGAGTCTAGGACAGCACTTTACGAGCAGTACTTC. This encodes CASSESRTALYEQYF.

This chain uses TRBV13 with TRBJ1-4; 8 bases are shared with TRBD1. The junction had 5 bases not matched to a gene; V was cut back by 5 bases and J by 6 bases. This CDR3 comprises 14 residues. The V gene's germline CDR1 is PRHDT and CDR2 FYEKMQ (reference sequence). For the CDR3, the DNA is TGTGCCAGCAGCCGGGGACAGGCCGATGAAAAACTGTTTTTT. This gives the protein CASSRGQADEKLFF.

The V and J genes are TRBV27 and TRBJ2-2, with D tentatively TRBD2 (7 bases). Germline CDR1 reads MNHEY; CDR2 reads SMNVEV (reference sequence). The CDR3 runs 16 residues. The V and J ends lost 2 bases and 6 bases respectively, with 16 bases between them. The CDR3 protein is CASSLGLGGLAGELFF. The CDR3 DNA reads as TGTGCCAGCAGTTTAGGTTTGGGGGGGCTGGCCGGGGAGCTGTTTTTT.

This clone was seen only once. The J gene is TRBJ1-4, the V gene TRBV6-2 or TRBV6-3; perhaps TRBD1 as D (5 bases). Between the trimmed V and J ends, which lost 5 bases and 14 bases, there was a span of 18 bases. Germline lookup yields CDR1 MNHEY and CDR2 SVGEGT. CDR3 size: 13 residues. CDR3 DNA: TGTGCCAGCAGTCCGGGACTCTCTCTTATGCTGTTTTTT. Translation gives CASSPGLSLMLFF.